Detailed here is one T cell receptor beta chain. This specimen belongs to a study of patients and donors after allogeneic stem cell transplantation. This CDR3 region has 14 residues. Germline V gives CDR1 SEHNR, CDR2 FQNEAQ (reference sequence). Trimming took off 5 bases at V and 5 bases at J, with 16 bases between the two ends. From the RT-PCR reads, TCRdb called clonotypes with MiXCR, one entry per CDR3 protein. The data contain roughly 880,000 distinct CDR3 sequences, more than 15% of them singletons. The chain carries TRBV7-9 and TRBJ2-7, with unresolved D. The material sequenced was blood, either unsorted or a sorted T cell fraction (not recorded which). The receptor's source is a human donor who was either an allogeneic HSCT recipient or a stem cell or donor lymphocyte infusion donor (not recorded which). It is not recorded whose cells these are; they may come from a transplant donor. As DNA, the CDR3 is TGTGCCAGCAGCGGCCCTTTAGACGGCCACGAGCAGTACTTC. This encodes CASSGPLDGHEQYF.